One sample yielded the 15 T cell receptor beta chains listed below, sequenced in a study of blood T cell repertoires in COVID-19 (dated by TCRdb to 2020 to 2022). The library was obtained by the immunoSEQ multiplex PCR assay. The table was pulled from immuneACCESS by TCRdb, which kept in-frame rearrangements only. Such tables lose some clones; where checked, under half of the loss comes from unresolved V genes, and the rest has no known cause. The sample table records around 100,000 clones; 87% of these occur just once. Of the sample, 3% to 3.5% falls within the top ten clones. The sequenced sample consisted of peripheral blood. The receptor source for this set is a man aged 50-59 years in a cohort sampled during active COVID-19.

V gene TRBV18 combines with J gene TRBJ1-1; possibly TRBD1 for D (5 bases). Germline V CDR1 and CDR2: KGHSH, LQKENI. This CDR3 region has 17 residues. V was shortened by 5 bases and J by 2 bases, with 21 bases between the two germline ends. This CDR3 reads CASSRLGGAALNTEAFF. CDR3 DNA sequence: TGTGCCAGCTCAAGGCTCGGCGGGGCGGCTTTAAACACTGAAGCTTTCTTT.

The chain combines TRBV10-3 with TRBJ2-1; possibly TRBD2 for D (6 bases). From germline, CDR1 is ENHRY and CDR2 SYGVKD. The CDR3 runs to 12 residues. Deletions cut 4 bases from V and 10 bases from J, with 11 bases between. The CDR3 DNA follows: TGTGCCATCAGTGCAGGACTAAACGAGCAGTTCTTC. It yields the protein CAISAGLNEQFF.

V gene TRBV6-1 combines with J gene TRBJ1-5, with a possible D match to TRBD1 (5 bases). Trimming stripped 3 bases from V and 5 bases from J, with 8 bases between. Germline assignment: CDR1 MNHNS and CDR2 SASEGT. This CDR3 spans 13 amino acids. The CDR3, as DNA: TGTGCCAGCAGTGAGGACACGGATCAGCCCCAGCATTTT. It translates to CASSEDTDQPQHF.

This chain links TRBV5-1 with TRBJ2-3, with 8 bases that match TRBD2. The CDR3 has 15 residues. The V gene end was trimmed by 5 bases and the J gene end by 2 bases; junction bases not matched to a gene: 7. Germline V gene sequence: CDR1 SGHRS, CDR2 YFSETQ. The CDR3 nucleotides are TGCGCCAGCAGAACAACCGGGGGGGCCACAGATACGCAGTATTTT. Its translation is CASRTTGGATDTQYF. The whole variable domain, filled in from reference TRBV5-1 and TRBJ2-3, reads KAGVTQTPRYLIKTRGQQVTLSCSPISGHRSVSWYQQTPGQGLQFLFEYFSETQRNKGNFPGRFSGRQFSNSRSEMNVSTLELGDSALYLCASRTTGGATDTQYFGPGTRLTVL.

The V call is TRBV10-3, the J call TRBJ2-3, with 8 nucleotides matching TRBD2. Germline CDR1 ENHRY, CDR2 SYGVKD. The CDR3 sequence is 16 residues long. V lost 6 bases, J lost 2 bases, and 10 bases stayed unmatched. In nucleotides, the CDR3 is TGTGCCATCAGCGGCCTTTCGGGGGGGGCCACAGATACGCAGTATTTT. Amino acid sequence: CAISGLSGGATDTQYF.

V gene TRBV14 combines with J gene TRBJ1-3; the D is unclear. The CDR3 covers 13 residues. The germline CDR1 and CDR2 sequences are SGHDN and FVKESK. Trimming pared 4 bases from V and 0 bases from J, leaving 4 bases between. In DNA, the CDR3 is TGTGCCAGCAGCCCATTCTCTGGAAACACCATATATTTT. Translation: CASSPFSGNTIYF.

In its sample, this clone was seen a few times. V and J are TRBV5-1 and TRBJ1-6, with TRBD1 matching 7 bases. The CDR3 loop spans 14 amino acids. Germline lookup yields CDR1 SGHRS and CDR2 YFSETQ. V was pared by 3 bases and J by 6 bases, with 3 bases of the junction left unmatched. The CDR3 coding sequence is TGCGCCAGCAGCTGGGGACAGTCTAATTCACCCCTCCACTTT. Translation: CASSWGQSNSPLHF.

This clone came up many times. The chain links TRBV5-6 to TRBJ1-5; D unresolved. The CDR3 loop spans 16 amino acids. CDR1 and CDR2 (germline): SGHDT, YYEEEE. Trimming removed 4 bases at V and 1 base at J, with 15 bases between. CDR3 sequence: CASSDGRRTSNQPQHF. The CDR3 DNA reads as TGTGCCAGCAGCGATGGACGGAGGACGAGCAATCAGCCCCAGCATTTT. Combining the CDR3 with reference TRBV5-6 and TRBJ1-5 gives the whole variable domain DAGVTQSPTHLIKTRGQQVTLRCSPKSGHDTVSWYQQALGQGPQFIFQYYEEEERQRGNFPDRFSGHQFPNYSSELNVNALLLGDSALYLCASSDGRRTSNQPQHFGDGTRLSIL.

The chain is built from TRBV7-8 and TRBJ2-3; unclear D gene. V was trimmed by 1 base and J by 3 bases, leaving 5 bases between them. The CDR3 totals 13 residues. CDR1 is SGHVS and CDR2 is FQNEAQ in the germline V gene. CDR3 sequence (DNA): TGTGCCAGCAGCTTAGGTTCGACAGATACGCAGTATTTT. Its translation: CASSLGSTDTQYF.

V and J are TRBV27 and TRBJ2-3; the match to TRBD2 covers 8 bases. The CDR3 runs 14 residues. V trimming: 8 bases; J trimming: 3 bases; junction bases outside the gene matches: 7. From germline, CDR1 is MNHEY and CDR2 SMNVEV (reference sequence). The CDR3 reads CASRTSLGTDTQYF. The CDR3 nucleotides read TGTGCCAGCCGGACTAGCTTGGGAACAGATACGCAGTATTTT.

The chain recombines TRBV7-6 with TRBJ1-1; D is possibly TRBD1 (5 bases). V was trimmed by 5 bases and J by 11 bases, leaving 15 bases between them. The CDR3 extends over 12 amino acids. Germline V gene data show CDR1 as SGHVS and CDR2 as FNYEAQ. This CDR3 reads CASSPTGGRAFF. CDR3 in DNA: TGTGCCAGCAGCCCGACGGGGGGTCGGGCTTTCTTT.

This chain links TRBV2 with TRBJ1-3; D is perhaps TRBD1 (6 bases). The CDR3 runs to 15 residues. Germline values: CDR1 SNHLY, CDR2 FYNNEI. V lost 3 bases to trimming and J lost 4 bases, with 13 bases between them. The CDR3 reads CASSDSGGRGNTIYF. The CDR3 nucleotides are TGTGCCAGCAGTGACAGCGGGGGGCGAGGAAACACCATATATTTT.

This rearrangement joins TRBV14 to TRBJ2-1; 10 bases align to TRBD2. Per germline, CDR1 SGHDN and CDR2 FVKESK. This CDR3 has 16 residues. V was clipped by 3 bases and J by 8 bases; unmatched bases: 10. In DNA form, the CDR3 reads TGTGCCAGCAGCCAGGTAGCGGGGGGACCCTTGTATGAGCAGTTCTTC. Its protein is CASSQVAGGPLYEQFF. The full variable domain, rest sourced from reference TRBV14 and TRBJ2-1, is EAGVTQFPSHSVIEKGQTVTLRCDPISGHDNLYWYRRVMGKEIKFLLHFVKESKQDESGMPNNRFLAERTGGTYSTLKVQPAELEDSGVYFCASSQVAGGPLYEQFFGPGTRLTVL.

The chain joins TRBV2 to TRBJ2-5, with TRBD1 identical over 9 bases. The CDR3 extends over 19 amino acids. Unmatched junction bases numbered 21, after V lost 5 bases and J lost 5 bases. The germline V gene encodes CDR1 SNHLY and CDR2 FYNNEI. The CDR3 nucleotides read TGTGCCAGCAGTCGAAGAACCTCGCCCGACAGGGGGAATCCGGAGACCCAGTACTTC. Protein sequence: CASSRRTSPDRGNPETQYF.

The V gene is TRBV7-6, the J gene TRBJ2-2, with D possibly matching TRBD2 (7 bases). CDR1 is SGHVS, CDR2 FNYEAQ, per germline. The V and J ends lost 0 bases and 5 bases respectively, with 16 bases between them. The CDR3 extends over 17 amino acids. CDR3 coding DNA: TGTGCCAGCAGCTTAGCAGCTCGGGGGGCGTTTACCGGGGAGCTGTTTTTT. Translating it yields CASSLAARGAFTGELFF.